This T cell receptor beta chain stems from a study of blood T cell repertoires in COVID-19. On the study more broadly: The origin of the acute and convalescent COVID-19 samples was the United States, Italy and Spain. T cells, B-cell-depleted T cells, or PBMCs supplied cDNA or gDNA.

This CDR3 spans 13 amino acids. CDR1 is KGHDR and CDR2 is SFDVKD in the germline V gene. The V and J ends lost 4 bases and 4 bases respectively, with 9 bases between them. How the authors handled the data: Estimated nucleated cell counts came from reference gene primer amplification. The method was immunoSEQ multiplex PCR; TCRdb's version includes in-frame clones alone and lacks a portion of them. D and trimming were read from the DNA, whereas the V and J calls and clone size are those reported in that table. There are 66,000 or so clones in the sample; just over 85% occur only once, and 5.5% to 8% lies in the top ten.

The sample comprised peripheral blood. V gene TRBV24-1 combines with J gene TRBJ1-2; D uncertain. The source is a man aged 45 to 65 with active COVID-19. CDR3 sequence (DNA): TGTGCCACCAGTGAGGACTCATCCTATGGCTACACCTTC. Protein product: CATSEDSSYGYTF.